Below are 20 T cell receptor beta chains sequenced from a single sample in a study of cytomegalovirus exposure and HLA in healthy donors. This PCR relied on a set of 60 Vbeta primers and 13 Jbeta primers. Libraries were prepared by immunoSEQ multiplex PCR; TCRdb keeps only in-frame clonotypes and omits some of them. The data contain around 100,000 clones, approximately 85% of them seen just once; the ten biggest clones take up less than 5%. Sequencing was done on a sample of PBMCs. The origin of the receptors is a young man in good health and CMV-seronegative.

This clone has a single count. The conserved phenylalanine or tryptophan normally closing the CDR3 is absent here, so this likely arose from a read error. The DNA is omitted, as the CDR3 cannot be located on it reliably, and the CDR3 follows TCRdb's listing. J is TRBJ1-1 and V is TRBV6-4. The CDR3 is 10 residues long, counting both termini. Per germline, CDR1 MRHNA and CDR2 SNTAGT. The CDR3 sequence is CASSPAGSGK.

J is TRBJ2-2 and V is TRBV30; 8 nucleotides align to TRBD1. V was clipped by 0 bases and J by 2 bases; unmatched bases: 11. The CDR3 is made up of 18 amino acids. Germline-derived CDR1 and CDR2 are GTSNPN and SVGIG (reference sequence). CDR3 sequence reads: CAWSVPTGGRLNTGELFF. The CDR3 DNA reads as TGTGCCTGGAGTGTACCCACAGGGGGACGATTAAACACCGGGGAGCTGTTTTTT.

This clone was observed once. CDR3 in amino acids: CASSRGLAGDVETQYF. As DNA, the CDR3 is TGCGCCAGCAGCCGGGGACTAGCGGGAGATGTGGAGACCCAGTACTTC. The rearrangement joins TRBV4-1 to TRBJ2-5, with 14 bases aligning to TRBD2. The CDR3 runs to 16 residues. Losses at the gene ends were 4 bases for V and 5 bases for J; bases not matched to a gene: 6. CDR1 and CDR2 from the germline V gene are MGHRA and YSYEKL.

The V and J genes are TRBV4-3 and TRBJ2-1; 13 bases line up with TRBD2. This CDR3 has 18 residues. The V and J ends lost 0 bases and 9 bases, in that order; junction bases with no gene match: 11. Germline V CDR1 and CDR2: LGHNA, YSLEER. The DNA of the CDR3 is TGCGCCAGCAGCCAAGATCAACGACTAGCGGGAGGAGTAGGTGAGCAGTTCTTC. As protein: CASSQDQRLAGGVGEQFF.

The gene calls are TRBV2 and TRBJ2-2; D is perhaps TRBD2 (6 bases). From germline, CDR1 is SNHLY and CDR2 FYNNEI. V dropped 6 bases and J dropped 7 bases, with 18 bases sitting between them. CDR3 length equals 15 residues. The CDR3 sequence: CASSRDSPRGGELFF. The CDR3 coding sequence is TGTGCCAGCAGCCGGGACTCTCCTAGGGGCGGGGAGCTGTTTTTT.

There are a few counts of this clone. The chain joins TRBV4-3 to TRBJ1-4, with 9 bases identical to TRBD1. The germline CDR1 and CDR2 sequences are LGHNA and YSLEER. Trimming removed 0 bases from V and 8 bases from J; junction bases left unmatched: 7. The CDR3 totals 16 residues. Written as DNA, the CDR3 is TGCGCCAGCAGCCAAGATAGAACAGGGGGCTGGGAAAAACTGTTTTTT. This codes for CASSQDRTGGWEKLFF.

This chain uses TRBV4-3 with TRBJ2-7; 9 nucleotides match TRBD2. Germline V gene lookup returns CDR1 LGHNA and CDR2 YSLEER. The trim removed 0 bases at V and 4 bases at J, leaving 13 bases unmatched. The length of the CDR3 is 18 residues. The CDR3 region has the DNA TGCGCCAGCAGCCAAGAGCCGACACGTAGCGGGAGAGGGTACGAGCAGTACTTC. Translation gives CASSQEPTRSGRGYEQYF.

This rearrangement joins TRBV7-2 to TRBJ2-3, with a tentative D call TRBD2 (6 bases). Germline V gene sequence: CDR1 SGHTA, CDR2 FQGNSA. V was pared by 8 bases and J by 3 bases, with 21 bases between. The CDR3 contains 16 residues. The CDR3 DNA follows: TGTGCCAGCGTCCAGGAGGGGCTCTCCCGGACAGATACGCAGTATTTT. This gives the protein CASVQEGLSRTDTQYF.

J is TRBJ2-1 and V is TRBV2; D possibly corresponds to TRBD2 (7 bases). V shed 10 bases and J shed 0 bases, with 22 bases lying between them. Germline lookup yields CDR1 SNHLY and CDR2 FYNNEI. CDR3 length: 17 residues. The CDR3 bases are TGTGCCATCAAACCCCGACCGGGGGGCAGCTCCTACAATGAGCAGTTCTTC. It specifies CAIKPRPGGSSYNEQFF.

This sequence joins TRBV29-1 and TRBJ2-5; D gene ambiguous. V was cut by 4 bases and J by 7 bases, with 7 bases left in between. CDR1 and CDR2 (germline): SQVTM, ANQGSEA. The CDR3 totals 10 residues. CDR3: CSVGSGTQYF. CDR3 nucleotide sequence: TGCAGCGTTGGGAGTGGGACCCAGTACTTC.

The V call is TRBV28, the J call TRBJ2-2; TRBD2 matches at 10 bases. Germline assignment: CDR1 MDHEN and CDR2 SYDVKM. V dropped 3 bases and J dropped 5; count of bases not matched to a gene: 15. This CDR3 has 19 amino acids. As DNA, the CDR3 is TGTGCCAGCAGTTTTCGGAGAAGCGGGAGGGCCAGCGTTACCGGGGAGCTGTTTTTT. Translated: CASSFRRSGRASVTGELFF.

The chain couples TRBV4-2 to TRBJ2-1; 10 bases fit TRBD2. The CDR3 runs to 15 residues. V was pared by 4 bases and J by 3 bases, with 3 bases of the junction left unmatched. Germline V gene data show CDR1 as LGHNA and CDR2 as YNFKEQ. CDR3 sequence (DNA): TGTGCCAGCAGCCCCGGGACTAGCGACTACAATGAGCAGTTCTTC. This sequence encodes CASSPGTSDYNEQFF.

The chain has TRBV6-5 and TRBJ1-2; 10 bases are a match to TRBD1. J gave up 7 bases and V 6 bases, and 11 bases lay outside the gene matches. There are 15 residues in the CDR3. CDR1 is MNHEY, CDR2 SVGAGI, per germline. The CDR3 protein is CASSPTVTGGGGYTF. CDR3 nucleotides: TGTGCCAGCAGCCCAACGGTGACAGGGGGCGGTGGCTACACCTTC.

A few counts support this clone. The chain recombines TRBV6-5 with TRBJ2-3; 10 bases are shared with TRBD2. The CDR3 is 15 amino acids. V gave up 4 bases and J gave up 4 bases; unmatched junction bases: 5. Germline values: CDR1 MNHEY, CDR2 SVGAGI. The CDR3 sequence: CASSLLSGGSDTQYF. The CDR3 DNA is TGTGCCAGCAGTTTACTTAGCGGGGGGTCAGATACGCAGTATTTT.

As regards this clone: Sequence at one end of the junction differs from germline and may be a read error. The chain joins TRBV6-1 to TRBJ1-6; the D is unclear. The CDR3 totals 13 residues. Germline lookup yields CDR1 MNHNS and CDR2 SASEGT. The CDR3 loop is CASSVESNSPIHF. In DNA, the CDR3 is TGTGCCAGCAGTGTAGAAAGCAATTCACCCATCCACTTT.

The chain links TRBV6-5 to TRBJ2-7; 10 positions match TRBD1. The germline gives CDR1 MNHEY, CDR2 SVGAGI. V shed 0 bases, J shed 5 bases, and the junction held 4 bases outside the gene matches. The CDR3 consists of 15 residues. The CDR3 DNA follows: TGTGCCAGCAGTTACTCACCGGGACAGGGGAACGAGCAGTACTTC. It specifies CASSYSPGQGNEQYF.

V usage is TRBV7-3 and J usage is TRBJ2-7, with TRBD2 matching 7 bases. This CDR3 is built from 15 residues. The germline V gene encodes CDR1 SGHTA and CDR2 FQGTGA. V was pared by 5 bases and J by 0 bases, with 7 bases of the junction left unmatched. CDR3 region: CASSKDASGSYEQYF. For the CDR3, the DNA is TGTGCCAGCAGCAAGGACGCTAGCGGCTCCTACGAGCAGTACTTC.

The chain is built from TRBV4-1 and TRBJ2-7; TRBD1 aligns across 8 bases. From germline, CDR1 is MGHRA and CDR2 YSYEKL. Trimming cost V 2 bases and J 4 bases; bases outside gene matches: 7. The CDR3 runs 15 residues. The CDR3 region is CASSQSDRGSYEQYF. The DNA for the CDR3 is TGCGCCAGCAGCCAATCAGACAGGGGCAGTTACGAGCAGTACTTC.

This CDR3 reads CASSDSTSGRPYTGELFF. For the CDR3, the DNA is TGTGCCAGCAGTGACTCGACTAGCGGGAGGCCCTACACCGGGGAGCTGTTTTTT. The genes are TRBV6-4 and TRBJ2-2, with 13 bases aligning to TRBD2. The CDR3 has 18 residues. V was pared by 0 bases and J by 3 bases, with 4 bases of the junction left unmatched. CDR1 MRHNA and CDR2 SNTAGT come from the germline V gene.

The rearrangement uses TRBV5-1 and TRBJ2-7, with D possibly being TRBD1 (6 bases). The CDR3 is 16 amino acids. Trimming cost V 0 bases and J 0 bases, with 13 bases left between them. Germline lookup yields CDR1 SGHRS and CDR2 YFSETQ. DNA of the CDR3: TGCGCCAGCAGCTTGGAAAGTAGGGGGAGCTCCTACGAGCAGTACTTC. Its protein is CASSLESRGSSYEQYF.